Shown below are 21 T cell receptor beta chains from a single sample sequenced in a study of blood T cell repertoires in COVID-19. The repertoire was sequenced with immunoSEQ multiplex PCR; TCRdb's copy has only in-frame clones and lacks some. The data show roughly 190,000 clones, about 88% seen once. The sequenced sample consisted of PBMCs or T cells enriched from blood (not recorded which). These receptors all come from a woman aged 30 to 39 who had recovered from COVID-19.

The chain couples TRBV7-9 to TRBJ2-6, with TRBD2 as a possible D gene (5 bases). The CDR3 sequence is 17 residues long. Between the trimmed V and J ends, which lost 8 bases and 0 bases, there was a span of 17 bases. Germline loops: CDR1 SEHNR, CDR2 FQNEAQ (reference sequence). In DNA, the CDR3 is TGTGCCAGCCAACTGAGGGTCACTAGCTCTGGGGCCAACGTCCTGACTTTC. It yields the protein CASQLRVTSSGANVLTF.

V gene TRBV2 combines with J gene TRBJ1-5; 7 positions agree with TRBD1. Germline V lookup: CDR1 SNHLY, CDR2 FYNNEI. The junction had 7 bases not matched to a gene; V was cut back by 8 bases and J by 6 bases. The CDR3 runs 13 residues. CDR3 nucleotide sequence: TGTGCCAGCGAGGAGGGGGCCTTTCAGCCCCAGCATTTT. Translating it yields CASEEGAFQPQHF.

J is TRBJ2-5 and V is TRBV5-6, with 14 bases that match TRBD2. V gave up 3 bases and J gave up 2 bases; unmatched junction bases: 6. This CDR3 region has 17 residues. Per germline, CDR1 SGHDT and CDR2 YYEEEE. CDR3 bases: TGTGCCAGCAGCTACCACGGGACTAGCGGGGGTCAAGAGACCCAGTACTTC. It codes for CASSYHGTSGGQETQYF.

As DNA, the CDR3 is TGTGCCAGCAGTGCAACGACTAGCGGTTGGACAGATACGCAGTATTTT. It codes for CASSATTSGWTDTQYF. The chain uses TRBV6-1 and TRBJ2-3; 9 bases map to TRBD2. V shed 4 bases and J 3 bases; nucleotides not matched to a gene: 8. Germline lookup yields CDR1 MNHNS and CDR2 SASEGT. The CDR3 is 16 residues long.

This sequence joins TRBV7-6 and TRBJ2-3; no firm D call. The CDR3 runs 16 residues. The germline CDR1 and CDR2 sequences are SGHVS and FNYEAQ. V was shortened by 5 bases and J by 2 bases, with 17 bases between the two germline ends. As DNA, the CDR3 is TGTGCCAGCAGCCCTTTGCCCGTTTCTACCACAGATACGCAGTATTTT. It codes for CASSPLPVSTTDTQYF.

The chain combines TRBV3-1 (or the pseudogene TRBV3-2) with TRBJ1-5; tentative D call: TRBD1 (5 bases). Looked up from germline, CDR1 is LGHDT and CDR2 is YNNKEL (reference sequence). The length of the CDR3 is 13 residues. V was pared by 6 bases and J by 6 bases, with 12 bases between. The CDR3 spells CASSRSGFQPQHF. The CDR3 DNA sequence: TGTGCCAGCAGTCGGTCAGGGTTTCAGCCCCAGCATTTT.

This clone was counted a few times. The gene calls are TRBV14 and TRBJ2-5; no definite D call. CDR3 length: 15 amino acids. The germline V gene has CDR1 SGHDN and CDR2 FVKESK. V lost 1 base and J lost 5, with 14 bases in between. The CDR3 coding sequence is TGTGCCAGCAGCCAAGGAGATTCGGGTCGGGAGACCCAGTACTTC. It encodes CASSQGDSGRETQYF.

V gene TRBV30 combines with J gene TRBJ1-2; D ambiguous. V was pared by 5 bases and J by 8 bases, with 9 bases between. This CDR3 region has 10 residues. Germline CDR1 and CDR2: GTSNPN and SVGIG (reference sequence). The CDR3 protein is CAWGTGGYTF. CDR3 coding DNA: TGTGCCTGGGGCACGGGGGGCTACACCTTC.

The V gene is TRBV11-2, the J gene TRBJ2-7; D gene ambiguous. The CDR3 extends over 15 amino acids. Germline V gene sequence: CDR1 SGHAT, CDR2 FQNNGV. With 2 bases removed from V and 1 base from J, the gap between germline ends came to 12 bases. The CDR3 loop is CASSLFSRQSYEQYF. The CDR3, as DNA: TGTGCCAGCAGCTTATTTTCCCGACAATCCTACGAGCAGTACTTC.

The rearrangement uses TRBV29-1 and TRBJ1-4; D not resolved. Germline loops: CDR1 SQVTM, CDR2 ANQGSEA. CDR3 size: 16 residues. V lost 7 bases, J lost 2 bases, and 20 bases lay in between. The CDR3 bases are TGCAGCGCCCTGGATCCGTCACCGGGGACTAATGAAAAACTGTTTTTT. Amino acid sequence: CSALDPSPGTNEKLFF.

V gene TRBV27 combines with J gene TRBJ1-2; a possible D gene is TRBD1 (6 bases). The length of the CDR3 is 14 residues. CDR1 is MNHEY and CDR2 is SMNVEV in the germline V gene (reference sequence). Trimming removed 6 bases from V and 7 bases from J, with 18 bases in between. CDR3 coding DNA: TGTGCCAGCAGCCCCCAGGGGCGAACAAGTGGCTACACCTTC. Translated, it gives CASSPQGRTSGYTF.

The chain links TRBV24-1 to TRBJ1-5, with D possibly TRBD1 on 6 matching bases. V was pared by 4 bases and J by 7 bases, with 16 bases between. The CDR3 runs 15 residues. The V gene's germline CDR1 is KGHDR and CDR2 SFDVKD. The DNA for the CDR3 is TGTGCCACCAGTGACACGTGGGGGCGCGGGCAGCCCCAGCATTTT. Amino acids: CATSDTWGRGQPQHF.

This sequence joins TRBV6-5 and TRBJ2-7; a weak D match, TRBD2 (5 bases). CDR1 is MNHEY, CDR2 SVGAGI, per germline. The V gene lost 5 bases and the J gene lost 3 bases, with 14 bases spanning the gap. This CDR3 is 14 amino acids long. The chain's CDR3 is CASSLRLNHYEQYF. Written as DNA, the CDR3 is TGTGCCAGCAGTCTCAGACTAAACCACTACGAGCAGTACTTC.

CDR3 coding DNA: TGCGCCAGCACCGACGGGGGTATCGGTGAAAAACTGTTTTTT. It yields the protein CASTDGGIGEKLFF. This chain links TRBV10-2 with TRBJ1-4; D perhaps matches TRBD1 (5 bases). CDR3 size: 14 residues. Trimming took off 7 bases at V and 7 bases at J, with 16 bases between the two ends. Germline V gene data show CDR1 as WSHSY and CDR2 as SAAADI.

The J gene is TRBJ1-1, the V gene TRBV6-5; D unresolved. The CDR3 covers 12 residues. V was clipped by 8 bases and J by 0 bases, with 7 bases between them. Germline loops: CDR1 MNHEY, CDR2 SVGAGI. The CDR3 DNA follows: TGTGCCAGCCAAGCCGTGAACACTGAAGCTTTCTTT. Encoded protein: CASQAVNTEAFF.

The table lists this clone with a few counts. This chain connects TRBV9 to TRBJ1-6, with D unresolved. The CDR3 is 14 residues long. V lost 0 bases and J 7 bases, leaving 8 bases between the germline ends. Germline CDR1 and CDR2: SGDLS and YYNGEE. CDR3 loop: CASSVVPGNSPLHF. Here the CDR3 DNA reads TGTGCCAGCAGCGTAGTACCGGGGAATTCACCCCTCCACTTT. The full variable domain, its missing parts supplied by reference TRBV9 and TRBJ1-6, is DSGVTQTPKHLITATGQRVTLRCSPRSGDLSVYWYQQSLDQGLQFLIQYYNGEERAKGNILERFSAQQFPDLHSELNLSSLELGDSALYFCASSVVPGNSPLHFGNGTRLTVT.

The CDR3 bases are TGCAGCGCGGAGGGGGTTTTGGGTGGCTACACCTTC. It is translated as CSAEGVLGGYTF. The gene calls are TRBV29-1 and TRBJ1-2; perhaps TRBD1 as D (6 bases). V lost 7 bases and J 7 bases, leaving 16 bases between the germline ends. This CDR3 region has 12 residues. Germline V gene lookup returns CDR1 SQVTM and CDR2 ANQGSEA.

The CDR3 coding sequence is TGTGCCAGCATCGGACTAGCGATATCCTACAATGAGCAGTTCTTC. Translation gives CASIGLAISYNEQFF. V and J are TRBV6-5 and TRBJ2-1, with TRBD2 identical over 9 bases. V lost 7 bases to trimming and J lost 1 base; unmatched junction nucleotides: 5. The CDR3 covers 15 residues. Germline CDR1 MNHEY, CDR2 SVGAGI.

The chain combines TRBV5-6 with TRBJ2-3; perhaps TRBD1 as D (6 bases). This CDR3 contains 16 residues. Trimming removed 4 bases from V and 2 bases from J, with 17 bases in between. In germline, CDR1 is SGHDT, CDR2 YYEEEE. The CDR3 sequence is CASSIPGHTTTDTQYF. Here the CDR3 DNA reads TGTGCCAGCAGCATACCGGGACACACAACCACAGATACGCAGTATTTT.

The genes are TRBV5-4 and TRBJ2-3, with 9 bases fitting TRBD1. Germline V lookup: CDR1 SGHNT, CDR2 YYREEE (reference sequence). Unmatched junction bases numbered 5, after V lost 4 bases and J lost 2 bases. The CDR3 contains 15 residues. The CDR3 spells CASSRRDRDTDTQYF. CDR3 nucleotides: TGTGCCAGCAGCCGGAGGGACAGGGACACAGATACGCAGTATTTT.

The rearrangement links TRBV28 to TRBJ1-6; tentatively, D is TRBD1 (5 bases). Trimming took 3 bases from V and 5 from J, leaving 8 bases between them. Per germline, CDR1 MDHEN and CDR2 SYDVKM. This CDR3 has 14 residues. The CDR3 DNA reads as TGTGCCAGCAGTTTTTGGGGCCATAATTCACCCCTCCACTTT. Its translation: CASSFWGHNSPLHF.